This T cell receptor beta chain was obtained from a study of cytomegalovirus exposure and HLA in healthy donors. This clone has more than one count but fewer than ten. What it binds is unknown. It was with 60 Vbeta and 13 Jbeta primers that the PCR ran. Sequencing was performed with immunoSEQ multiplex PCR; in TCRdb, only in-frame clones are kept and a portion is missing. The repertoire consists of about 140,000 clones, with roughly a tenth occurring once and the leading ten covering about 1.7%. Findings and caveats of the study: It is likely that the observed cluster of highly shared sequence variants was a sequencing artifact.

CDR1 MGHRA and CDR2 YSYEKL come from the germline V gene. Trimming removed 1 base at V and 3 bases at J, with 13 bases between. This CDR3 region has 15 residues. This sequence was found in a male donor in good health and CMV-seronegative. Sequences were obtained from PBMCs. The genes are TRBV4-1 and TRBJ2-7; a weak D match, TRBD1 (5 bases). The CDR3 spells CASSQVTGEGYEQYF. CDR3 coding DNA: TGCGCCAGCAGCCAAGTTACAGGAGAAGGCTACGAGCAGTACTTC.